These 21 T cell receptor beta chains came from one sample sequenced in a study of blood T cell repertoires in COVID-19 (dated by TCRdb to about 2020). The method behind the library was the immunoSEQ multiplex PCR assay. The table was pulled from immuneACCESS by TCRdb, which kept in-frame rearrangements only. Such tables lose some clones; where checked, under half of the loss comes from unresolved V genes, and the rest has no known cause. The table for this sample lists 200,000 or so clones; around 88% of them were counted only once. The ten largest clones represent 2% to 2.5% of the sample. The sample taken for sequencing was PBMCs or T cells enriched from blood (not recorded which). The receptors shown here come from a woman between 40 and 50 years old with acute COVID-19.

The rearrangement joins TRBV7-7 to TRBJ1-1; no definite D call. CDR3 length equals 13 residues. The germline gives CDR1 SSHAT, CDR2 FNYEAQ (reference sequence). V was trimmed by 5 bases and J by 1 base, leaving 8 bases between them. CDR3 loop: CASSVIRNTEAFF. The CDR3 DNA reads as TGTGCCAGCAGCGTGATCAGGAACACTGAAGCTTTCTTT. The full variable domain, completed using reference TRBV7-7 and TRBJ1-1, is GAGVSQSPRYKVTKRGQDVTLRCDPISSHATLYWYQQALGQGPEFLTYFNYEAQPDKSGLPSDRFSAERPEGSISTLTIQRTEQRDSAMYRCASSVIRNTEAFFGQGTRLTVV.

This chain links TRBV18 with TRBJ1-3; TRBD1 matches 9 bases. Germline CDR1 is KGHSH and CDR2 is LQKENI. The CDR3 is 16 amino acids. V shed 3 bases, J shed 4 bases, and the junction held 7 bases outside the gene matches. CDR3 sequence (DNA): TGTGCCAGCTCACCGCGGACAGGGGCGATAGGAAACACCATATATTTT. Amino acid sequence: CASSPRTGAIGNTIYF. Using reference TRBV18 and TRBJ1-3 for the parts outside the CDR3, the full variable domain is NAGVMQNPRHLVRRRGQEARLRCSPMKGHSHVYWYRQLPEEGLKFMVYLQKENIIDESGMPKERFSAEFPKEGPSILRIQQVVRGDSAAYFCASSPRTGAIGNTIYFGEGSWLTVV.

This chain joins TRBV5-4 and TRBJ1-2; possibly TRBD1 for D (5 bases). CDR1 is SGHNT and CDR2 is YYREEE in the germline V gene (reference sequence). V lost 3 bases, J lost 7 bases, and 19 bases lay in between. The CDR3 has 15 amino acids. DNA of the CDR3: TGTGCCAGCAGCTCCGGGCTCCTACAGGCGCCTGGCTACACCTTC. Encoded protein: CASSSGLLQAPGYTF.

The chain links TRBV7-2 to TRBJ2-7, with D possibly TRBD1 on 6 matching bases. The germline V and J ends were trimmed by 1 base and 2 bases, with 9 bases remaining between them. This CDR3 spans 14 amino acids. Germline V gene lookup returns CDR1 SGHTA and CDR2 FQGNSA. This CDR3 reads CASSLVSGAYEQYF. CDR3 nucleotides: TGTGCCAGCAGCTTAGTCTCAGGGGCCTACGAGCAGTACTTC.

The chain combines TRBV7-2 with TRBJ1-2; weak D call: TRBD1 (5 bases). Germline assignment: CDR1 SGHTA and CDR2 FQGNSA. V was trimmed by 4 bases and J by 1 base, leaving 13 bases between them. The CDR3 has 15 residues. The DNA for the CDR3 is TGTGCCAGCAGCTCGCGTCAGGGAGGTAACTATGGCTACACCTTC. It codes for CASSSRQGGNYGYTF.

CDR3 DNA sequence: TGTGCCAGCACCTTGGGGACAGTGGTTAGTGGCTACACCTTC. This sequence encodes CASTLGTVVSGYTF. The V call is TRBV7-2, the J call TRBJ1-2; 7 bases match TRBD1. This CDR3 has 14 amino acids. In germline, CDR1 is SGHTA, CDR2 FQGNSA. V dropped 7 bases and J dropped 7; count of bases not matched to a gene: 12.

The chain recombines TRBV5-1 with TRBJ2-1, with D hard to call. Germline V CDR1 and CDR2: SGHRS, YFSETQ. V was cut by 0 bases and J by 3 bases, with 10 bases left in between. The CDR3 spans 15 residues. This CDR3 reads CASSLAGSFYNEQFF. In DNA, the CDR3 is TGCGCCAGCAGCTTGGCGGGTAGCTTCTACAATGAGCAGTTCTTC.

This chain links TRBV6-1 with TRBJ1-4; a possible D gene is TRBD1 (5 bases). CDR1 is MNHNS, CDR2 SASEGT, per germline. The V gene lost 4 bases and the J gene lost 3 bases, with 18 bases spanning the gap. The CDR3 totals 17 residues. The chain's CDR3 is CASSATLPTGSNEKLFF. CDR3 coding DNA: TGTGCCAGCAGTGCGACCCTACCTACAGGATCTAATGAAAAACTGTTTTTT.

V is TRBV7-2 and J is TRBJ1-3, with D possibly matching TRBD1 (6 bases). This CDR3 contains 16 residues. Germline V CDR1 and CDR2: SGHTA, FQGNSA. V was shortened by 1 base and J by 3 bases, with 13 bases between the two germline ends. The CDR3 nucleotides are TGTGCCAGCAGCTTAGTGGCAGGGGCAAGTGGAAACACCATATATTTT. Protein sequence: CASSLVAGASGNTIYF. Complete variable domain (other parts from reference TRBV7-2 and TRBJ1-3): GAGVSQSPSNKVTEKGKDVELRCDPISGHTALYWYRQSLGQGLEFLIYFQGNSAPDKSGLPSDRFSAERTGGSVSTLTIQRTQQEDSAVYLCASSLVAGASGNTIYFGEGSWLTVV.

The J gene is TRBJ2-3, the V gene TRBV24-1; TRBD1 matches at 8 bases. Germline lookup yields CDR1 KGHDR and CDR2 SFDVKD. Trimming removed 4 bases from V and 4 bases from J; junction bases left unmatched: 12. The CDR3 has 17 amino acids. The CDR3 sequence is CATSEPSQGAGADTQYF. CDR3 bases: TGTGCCACCAGTGAGCCGAGCCAGGGGGCAGGGGCAGATACGCAGTATTTT.

The rearrangement links TRBV7-2 to TRBJ1-2; tentative D call: TRBD1 (6 bases). V was clipped by 1 base and J by 1 base, with 10 bases between them. Germline assignment: CDR1 SGHTA and CDR2 FQGNSA. The CDR3 totals 15 residues. The CDR3 protein is CASSLVQGNNYGYTF. CDR3 nucleotide sequence: TGTGCCAGCAGCTTAGTTCAGGGGAATAACTATGGCTACACCTTC. The whole variable domain, filled in from reference TRBV7-2 and TRBJ1-2, reads GAGVSQSPSNKVTEKGKDVELRCDPISGHTALYWYRQSLGQGLEFLIYFQGNSAPDKSGLPSDRFSAERTGGSVSTLTIQRTQQEDSAVYLCASSLVQGNNYGYTFGSGTRLTVV.

This chain links TRBV19 with TRBJ1-5, with D possibly TRBD1 on 6 matching bases. Germline-derived CDR1 and CDR2 are LNHDA and SQIVND (reference sequence). V was shortened by 9 bases and J by 7 bases, with 13 bases between the two germline ends. The CDR3 is 12 amino acids. In DNA form, the CDR3 reads TGTGCCAGCAACAGGGTCGGGCAGCCCCAGCATTTT. Its protein is CASNRVGQPQHF.

The chain links TRBV5-6 to TRBJ2-7; 7 nucleotides agree with TRBD1. The germline V gene encodes CDR1 SGHDT and CDR2 YYEEEE. J gave up 3 bases and V 0 bases, and 3 bases lay outside the gene matches. The CDR3 sequence is 14 residues long. In DNA, the CDR3 is TGTGCCAGCAGCTTGGGAAGGGGGCGCTACGAGCAGTACTTC. This gives the protein CASSLGRGRYEQYF.

V is TRBV4-2 and J is TRBJ1-6; 9 positions agree with TRBD1. CDR3 length equals 14 residues. V was clipped by 4 bases and J by 10 bases; unmatched bases: 5. Germline V gene sequence: CDR1 LGHNA, CDR2 YNFKEQ. For the CDR3, the DNA is TGTGCCAGCAGCCTGACAGGGGGGGGGTCACCCCTCCACTTT. Translated, it gives CASSLTGGGSPLHF.

V gene TRBV9 combines with J gene TRBJ2-5; the match to TRBD2 covers 10 bases. CDR1 SGDLS and CDR2 YYNGEE come from the germline V gene. Unmatched junction bases numbered 11, after V lost 3 bases and J lost 3 bases. The CDR3 has 17 residues. Written as DNA, the CDR3 is TGTGCCAGCAGCGGAGGTGAGCGGGGGGGGAGAGAAGAGACCCAGTACTTC. As protein: CASSGGERGGREETQYF.

The chain joins TRBV7-9 to TRBJ2-4; D possibly corresponds to TRBD1 (6 bases). Trimming pared 1 base from V and 2 bases from J, leaving 9 bases between. The germline gives CDR1 SEHNR, CDR2 FQNEAQ (reference sequence). This CDR3 has 15 residues. CDR3 coding DNA: TGTGCCAGCAGCTTAGACAGGGTAACCAAAAACATTCAGTACTTC. This codes for CASSLDRVTKNIQYF.

This clone occurred a few times. This chain connects TRBV4-3 to TRBJ1-4, with a possible D match to TRBD1 (5 bases). V was cut by 1 base and J by 7 bases, with 16 bases left in between. CDR3 size: 16 residues. CDR1 is LGHNA, CDR2 YSLEER, per germline. CDR3 nucleotides: TGCGCCAGCAGCCAAGGAGAGGGCGGGGGTAGTGAAAAACTGTTTTTT. Translating it yields CASSQGEGGGSEKLFF.

This clone was seen just once. The chain carries TRBV7-2 and TRBJ2-5; 7 positions agree with TRBD1. Trimming at V came to 5 bases and at J to 6 bases, leaving 9 bases not matched to a gene. The CDR3 loop spans 14 amino acids. From germline, CDR1 is SGHTA and CDR2 FQGNSA. The CDR3 loop reads CASSIRQGGQTQYF. The CDR3 nucleotides are TGTGCCAGCAGCATTCGACAGGGCGGGCAGACCCAGTACTTC. The full variable domain, completed using reference TRBV7-2 and TRBJ2-5, is GAGVSQSPSNKVTEKGKDVELRCDPISGHTALYWYRQSLGQGLEFLIYFQGNSAPDKSGLPSDRFSAERTGGSVSTLTIQRTQQEDSAVYLCASSIRQGGQTQYFGPGTRLLVL.

The chain employs TRBV7-2 and TRBJ2-6, with D unclear. Per the germline V gene, CDR1 is SGHTA and CDR2 is FQGNSA. The CDR3 loop spans 20 amino acids. V was pared by 0 bases and J by 0 bases, with 18 bases between. CDR3 protein: CASSLALGVGLLSGANVLTF. The CDR3 region has the DNA TGTGCCAGCAGCTTAGCGTTAGGAGTAGGCCTTCTCTCTGGGGCCAACGTCCTGACTTTC.

The rearrangement uses TRBV9 and TRBJ2-7; 10 bases fit TRBD1. The V segment lost 4 bases and the J segment 6 bases; nucleotides outside the gene matches: 7. Germline loops: CDR1 SGDLS, CDR2 YYNGEE. This CDR3 is 14 amino acids long. The CDR3 DNA follows: TGTGCCAGCAGCCTTCGACAGGGGGCGGGCGAGCAGTACTTC. This encodes CASSLRQGAGEQYF.

The rearrangement links TRBV21-1 to TRBJ1-2; the D call TRBD1 from the table was never checked on the DNA. TRBV21-1 is annotated as a pseudogene. The CDR3 runs to 16 residues. CDR3 protein: CASVRVAGTGGQGYTF. DNA for the CDR3: TGTGCCAGCGTGAGGGTGGCCGGGACAGGGGGTCAAGGCTACACCTTC.